This T cell receptor (beta chain) was captured by sequencing in a study of T cells after yellow fever vaccination. This clonotype was found a few times. Production of TCR cDNA was by 5'RACE template switching, which also added a universal primer site and UMIs. TCRdb recomputed calls from the 5' RACE reads with MiXCR, one row per CDR3 protein. Of about 85,000 distinct CDR3 sequences listed, about an eighth were seen once; the top ten hold about 26%. The V gene's germline CDR1 is DFQATT and CDR2 SNEGSKA (reference sequence). CDR3 length: 12 amino acids. V shed 6 bases and J shed 5 bases, with 10 bases lying between them.

The sample was CD8+ T cells not binding an NS4B(214-222) dextramer, sorted from PBMCs, taken approximately 22 days after the first yellow fever vaccination. The TCR sequence derives from a man aged 18 to 30 who received the YFV17D yellow fever vaccine. The chain has TRBV20-1 and TRBJ2-2; no definite D call. CDR3 loop: CSAEYRTGELFF. CDR3 bases: TGCAGTGCCGAGTACCGTACCGGGGAGCTGTTTTTT.